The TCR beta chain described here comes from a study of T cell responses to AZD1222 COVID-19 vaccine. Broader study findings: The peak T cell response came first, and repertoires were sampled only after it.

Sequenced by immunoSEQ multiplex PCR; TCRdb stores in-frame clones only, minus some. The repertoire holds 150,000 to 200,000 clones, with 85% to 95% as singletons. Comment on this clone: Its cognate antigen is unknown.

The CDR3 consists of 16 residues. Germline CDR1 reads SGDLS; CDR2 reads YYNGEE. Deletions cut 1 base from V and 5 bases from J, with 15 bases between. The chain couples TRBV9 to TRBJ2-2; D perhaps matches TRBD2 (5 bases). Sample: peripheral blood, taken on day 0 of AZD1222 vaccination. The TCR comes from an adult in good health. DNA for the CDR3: TGTGCCAGCAGCGTACTCAGCTCGGGCGGGACCGGGGAGCTGTTTTTT. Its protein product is CASSVLSSGGTGELFF.